This TCR beta chain was captured by sequencing in a study of cytomegalovirus exposure and HLA in healthy donors. For the study at large: Per a later analysis, the approximately 700 first-cohort and 100 to 150 validation repertoires shared one platform. Broader study findings: Investigators reported 150 to 200 TCR beta chains as tied to cytomegalovirus.

This clone was observed a single time. Its antigen is still unknown. These donors were members of the roughly 110-subject validation cohort, a group separate from the roughly 670-subject first cohort. V was clipped by 5 bases and J by 0 bases, with 8 bases between them. Germline V gives CDR1 GTSNPN, CDR2 SVGIG (reference sequence). The CDR3 is 13 amino acids. Sequenced by immunoSEQ multiplex PCR; TCRdb stores in-frame clones only, minus some. This sample has some 86,000 clones, with 93% found just once. V usage is TRBV30 and J usage is TRBJ1-5; D might be TRBD1 (5 bases). The source is a woman aged 25 to 39 in good health and CMV-seronegative. Sequenced sample: PBMCs. The CDR3 spells CAWQRGSNQPQHF. CDR3 DNA sequence: TGTGCCTGGCAAAGGGGTAGCAATCAGCCCCAGCATTTT.